This TCR beta chain was observed in a study of neurological immune-mediated disorders. Study-wide results and caveats: No expanded-clone CDR3 amino acid sequence recurred across subjects, suggesting private TCR-beta repertoires.

This clonotype was observed many times. Its target is unknown. Synthesis of cDNA was accomplished via 5'RACE employing 10-nucleotide random UMIs. A single run covered 15-18 subjects with over 190 million TCR-beta sequences. TCRdb ran MiXCR on the 5' RACE reads and lists one entry per CDR3 protein. Of approximately 77,000 distinct CDR3 sequences listed, around 9.9% are singletons. The CDR3 has 16 residues. The germline gives CDR1 DFQATT, CDR2 SNEGSKA (reference sequence). V lost 0 bases to trimming and J lost 3 bases, with 15 bases between them. The receptor's source is a man aged 50 or older in good health. This chain links TRBV20-1 with TRBJ2-1; D may be TRBD2 (6 bases). The specimen was PBMCs. The CDR3 DNA sequence: TGCAGTGCTAGAGACCCCGCGGGGTTGGGCTACAATGAGCAGTTCTTC. Protein product: CSARDPAGLGYNEQFF.